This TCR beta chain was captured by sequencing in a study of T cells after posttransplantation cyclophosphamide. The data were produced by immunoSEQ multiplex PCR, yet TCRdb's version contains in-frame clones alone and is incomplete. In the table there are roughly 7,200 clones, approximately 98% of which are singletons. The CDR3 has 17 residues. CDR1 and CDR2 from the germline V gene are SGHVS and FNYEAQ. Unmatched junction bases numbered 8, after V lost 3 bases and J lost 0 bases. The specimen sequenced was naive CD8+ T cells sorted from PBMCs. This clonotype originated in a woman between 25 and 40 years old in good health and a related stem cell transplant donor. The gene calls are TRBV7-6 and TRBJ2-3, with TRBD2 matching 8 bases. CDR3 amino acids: CASSFREGAFSTDTQYF. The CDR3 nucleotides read TGTGCCAGCAGCTTCCGGGAGGGAGCCTTTAGCACAGATACGCAGTATTTT.